This T cell receptor beta chain stems from a study of OX40 agonist ivuxolimab in advanced cancers. Whole-study context: Given to patients was ivuxolimab, an agonistic anti-OX40 (CD134) antibody. Checkpoint inhibitors had been given previously to approximately 41% of patients. Whole-study results and caveats: Partly responding patients at 0.1-3.0 mg/kg showed some of the smallest clonal expansion.

Germline V CDR1 and CDR2: MNHNS, SASEGT. Trimming removed 7 bases from V and 0 bases from J, with 10 bases in between. The CDR3 spans 15 residues. The data were produced by immunoSEQ multiplex PCR, yet TCRdb's version contains in-frame clones alone and is incomplete. The sample has tens of thousands of clones; roughly nine tenths are singletons. Comment on this clone: As yet, its antigen is unknown.

The V gene is TRBV6-1, the J gene TRBJ1-6; D gene ambiguous. Sequences were derived from CD4+ or CD8+ T cells sorted from blood, sampled in a trial of the OX40 agonist ivuxolimab. This clonotype was sampled from an adult with an advanced solid tumor such as melanoma, head and neck, liver or kidney cancer. Written as DNA, the CDR3 is TGTGCCAGCACTCCCCTAAGCTCCTATAATTCACCCCTCCACTTT. Translation gives CASTPLSSYNSPLHF.